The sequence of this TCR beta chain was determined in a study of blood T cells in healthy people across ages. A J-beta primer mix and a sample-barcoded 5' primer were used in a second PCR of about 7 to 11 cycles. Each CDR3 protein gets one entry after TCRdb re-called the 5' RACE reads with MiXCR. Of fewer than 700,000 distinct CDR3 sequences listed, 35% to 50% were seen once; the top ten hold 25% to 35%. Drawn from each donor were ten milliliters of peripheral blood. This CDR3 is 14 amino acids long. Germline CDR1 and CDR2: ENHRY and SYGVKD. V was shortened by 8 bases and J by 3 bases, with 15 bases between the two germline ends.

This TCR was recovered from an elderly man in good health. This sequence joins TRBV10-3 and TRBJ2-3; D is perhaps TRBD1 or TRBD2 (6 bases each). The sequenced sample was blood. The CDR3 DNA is TGTGCCATCGGCGGGACACAATTTACAGATACGCAGTATTTT. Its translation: CAIGGTQFTDTQYF.